This T cell receptor beta chain emerged from a study of T cells after yellow fever vaccination. General study findings and limits: Reappearance after the booster was seen for most primary-vaccination clones, at roughly 96% CD4 and 80% to 90% CD8. Abundant clonotypes (contaminants from the bulk population) could be present in FACS-sorted repertoires. The secondary response was weaker, and its peak arrived faster, on day 5 versus 15.

TCRdb redid the calling of the 5' RACE reads with MiXCR, one entry per CDR3 protein. The sample has hundreds of thousands of distinct CDR3 sequences, 10% to 15% seen once; the top ten hold about 16%. This CDR3 spans 14 amino acids. The germline V gene encodes CDR1 SGHTA and CDR2 FQGNSA. V lost 4 bases, J lost 6 bases, and 14 bases lay in between. This clonotype was counted only a few times. Its specificity is unknown. This specimen consisted of PBMCs, obtained on the day of the yellow fever booster vaccination. The TCR was taken from a young man who received the YFV17D yellow fever vaccine. V usage is TRBV7-2 and J usage is TRBJ2-3; perhaps TRBD1 as D (7 bases). The CDR3 loop is CASSSRGAKDTQYF. The CDR3 bases are TGTGCCAGCAGCTCCAGGGGGGCTAAGGATACGCAGTATTTT.